This T cell receptor beta chain was observed in a study of CD8 T cells in Susac syndrome. General study results and limits: Clonal expansion was not observed in the Susac syndrome CD4+ T cell repertoires.

The authors reverse transcribed about 0.5 to 1 ug RNA with random hexamers. From the immunoSEQ multiplex PCR reads, TCRdb called clonotypes with MiXCR, one entry per CDR3 protein. Of about 200,000 distinct CDR3 sequences listed, roughly nine tenths are singletons. On this clonotype itself: What it binds is unknown.

Patients with Susac syndrome showed fulfilment of recently defined diagnostic criteria for definite or probable disease. FACS enriched CD8+ TEMRA cells, while bulk CD8+ and CD4+ were negatively isolated. This TCR came from a human donor with Susac syndrome. Sequenced sample: CD4+ T cells from PBMCs.

The CDR3 region is CATLGLPNTEAFF. The CDR3 region has the DNA TGTGCCACCCTTGGACTTCCGAACACTGAAGCTTTCTTT. This chain joins TRBV28 and TRBJ1-1, with no clear D. CDR3 length: 13 amino acids. Trimming pared 10 bases from V and 1 base from J, leaving 13 bases between. CDR1 is MDHEN and CDR2 is SYDVKM in the germline V gene.